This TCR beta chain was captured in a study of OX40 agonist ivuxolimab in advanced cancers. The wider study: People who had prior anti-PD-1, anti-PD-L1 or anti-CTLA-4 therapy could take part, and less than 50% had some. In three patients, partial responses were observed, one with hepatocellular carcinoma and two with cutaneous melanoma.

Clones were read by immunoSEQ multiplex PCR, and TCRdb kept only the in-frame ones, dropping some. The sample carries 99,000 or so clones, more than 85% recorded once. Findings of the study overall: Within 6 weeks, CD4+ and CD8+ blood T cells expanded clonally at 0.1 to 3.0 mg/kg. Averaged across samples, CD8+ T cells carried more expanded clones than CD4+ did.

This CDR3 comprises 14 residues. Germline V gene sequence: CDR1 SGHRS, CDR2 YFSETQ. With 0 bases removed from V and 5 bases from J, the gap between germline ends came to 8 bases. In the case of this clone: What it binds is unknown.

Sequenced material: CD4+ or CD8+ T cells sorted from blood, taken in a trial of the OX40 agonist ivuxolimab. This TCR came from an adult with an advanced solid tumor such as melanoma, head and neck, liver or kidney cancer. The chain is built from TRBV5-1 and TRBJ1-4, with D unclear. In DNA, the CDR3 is TGCGCCAGCAGCTTGGGGCAGCCAAATGAAAAACTGTTTTTT. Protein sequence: CASSLGQPNEKLFF.